Described below is a single T cell receptor (beta chain) sequence and its context. Its target is not known. In nominal health when sampled, donors likely had unrecorded immune exposures nonetheless. PCR employed 60 Vbeta and 13 Jbeta primers. Assay used: immunoSEQ multiplex PCR; TCRdb lists only in-frame clones, some missing. Seen here are some 110,000 clones, over 70% observed once, and the top ten hold around 1.3%. The sample originates from a study of cytomegalovirus exposure and HLA in healthy donors. Study-level background: Findings of an earlier analysis included 117 million unique TCR beta sequences from some 180 million T cells. Findings of the study overall: Several top significant clusters appeared, in a later analysis, to be linked to common viral pathogens.

Per the germline V gene, CDR1 is SGDLS and CDR2 is YYNGEE. Deletions cut 0 bases from V and 3 bases from J, with 10 bases between. CDR3 length: 15 amino acids. Material for sequencing was PBMCs. The J gene is TRBJ2-1, the V gene TRBV9, with D maybe TRBD2 (5 bases). The clonotype was recovered from a man aged 35 to 55 in good health and CMV-seronegative. This chain's CDR3 is CASSVGGLDYNEQFF. CDR3 bases: TGTGCCAGCAGCGTAGGAGGGTTGGACTACAATGAGCAGTTCTTC.